This T cell receptor (beta chain) was observed in a study of post-analysis software for immune sequencing data. Overall study: There were relapsing-remitting, secondary progressive and progressive-relapsing multiple sclerosis among the disease courses included. Study-level findings and limits: Among 4 or 5 TRBV segments more frequent in patients than controls were TRBV5-6, TRBV5-1 and TRBV20-1. Among multiple sclerosis patients, normalized Chao1 diversity was significantly below that of controls. By F measure, strong co-clustering occurred among samples prepared in the same batch.

Concerning this clonotype itself: Its antigen is undetermined.

Each TCR beta cDNA library carried unique molecular identifiers. The authors obtained approximately 460,000 cDNA molecules from about 0.94 to 9.7 million T cells. TCRdb re-called the PCR reads through MiXCR, storing one row per CDR3 protein. The sample holds 150,000 to 200,000 distinct CDR3 sequences; about 32% are singletons and the top ten take roughly 1.6%. Germline CDR1 SGHRS, CDR2 YFSETQ. Trimming stripped 7 bases from V and 4 bases from J, with 12 bases between. This CDR3 is 13 amino acids long. The genes are TRBV5-1 and TRBJ1-5; no clear D. The origin of this receptor is a girl under 18 with multiple sclerosis. Sequenced material: blood. CDR3 DNA sequence: TGCGCCAGCCGGGAAGGCCCGAATCAGCCCCAGCATTTT. Translation gives CASREGPNQPQHF.